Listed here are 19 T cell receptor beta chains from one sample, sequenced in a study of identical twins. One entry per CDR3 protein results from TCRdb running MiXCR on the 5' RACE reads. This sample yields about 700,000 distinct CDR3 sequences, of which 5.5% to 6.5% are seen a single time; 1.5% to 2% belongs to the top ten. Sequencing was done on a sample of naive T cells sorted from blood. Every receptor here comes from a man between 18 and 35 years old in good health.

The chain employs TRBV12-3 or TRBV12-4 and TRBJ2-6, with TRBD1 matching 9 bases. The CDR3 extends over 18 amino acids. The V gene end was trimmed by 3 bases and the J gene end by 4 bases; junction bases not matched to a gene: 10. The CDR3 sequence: CASSLTGGTGAGANVLTF. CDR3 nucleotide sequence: TGTGCCAGCAGTTTGACAGGGGGGACCGGAGCGGGGGCCAACGTCCTGACTTTC.

The CDR3 here is CASRRSLGTGSYNEQFF. In DNA, the CDR3 is TGTGCCAGCAGAAGATCCTTAGGGACAGGGTCCTACAATGAGCAGTTCTTC. This rearrangement joins TRBV6-1 to TRBJ2-1, with TRBD1 matching 9 bases. The CDR3 loop spans 17 amino acids. With V trimmed by 6 bases and J by 1 base, 10 bases remained unmatched. Germline V CDR1 and CDR2: MNHNS, SASEGT.

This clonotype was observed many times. CDR3 region: CASRPTTGQGSTGELFF. CDR3 sequence (DNA): TGTGCCAGCAGACCTACAACGGGACAGGGATCCACCGGGGAGCTGTTTTTT. The chain joins TRBV11-2 to TRBJ2-2, with 9 bases matching TRBD1. J lost 4 bases, V lost 6 bases, and 12 bases had no gene match. The CDR3 length is 17 residues. Germline V gene data show CDR1 as SGHAT and CDR2 as FQNNGV.

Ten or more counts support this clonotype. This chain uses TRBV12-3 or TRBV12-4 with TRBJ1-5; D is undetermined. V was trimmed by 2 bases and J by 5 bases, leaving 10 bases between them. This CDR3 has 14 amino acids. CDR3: CASSLTNPYQPQHF. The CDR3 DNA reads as TGTGCCAGCAGTTTAACCAACCCGTATCAGCCCCAGCATTTT.

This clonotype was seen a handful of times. The chain's CDR3 is CAWSRQGIYYGYTF. Here the CDR3 DNA reads TGTGCCTGGAGTCGACAAGGGATTTATTATGGCTACACCTTC. This chain joins TRBV30 and TRBJ1-2; no firm D call. Per the germline V gene, CDR1 is GTSNPN and CDR2 is SVGIG (reference sequence). V lost 2 bases, J lost 5 bases, and 15 bases lay in between. The CDR3 extends over 14 amino acids.

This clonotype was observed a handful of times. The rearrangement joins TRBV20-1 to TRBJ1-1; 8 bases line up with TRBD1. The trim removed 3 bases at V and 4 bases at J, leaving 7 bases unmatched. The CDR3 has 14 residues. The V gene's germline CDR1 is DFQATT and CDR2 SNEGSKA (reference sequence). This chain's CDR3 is CSARVGGTGTEAFF. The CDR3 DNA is TGCAGTGCTAGGGTTGGGGGGACAGGCACTGAAGCTTTCTTT.

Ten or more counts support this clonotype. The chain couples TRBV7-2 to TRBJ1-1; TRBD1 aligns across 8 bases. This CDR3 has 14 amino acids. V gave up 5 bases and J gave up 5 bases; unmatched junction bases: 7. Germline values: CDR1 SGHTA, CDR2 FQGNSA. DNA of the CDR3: TGTGCCAGCAGCGACAGGGGCGCAGGGACTGAAGCTTTCTTT. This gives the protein CASSDRGAGTEAFF.

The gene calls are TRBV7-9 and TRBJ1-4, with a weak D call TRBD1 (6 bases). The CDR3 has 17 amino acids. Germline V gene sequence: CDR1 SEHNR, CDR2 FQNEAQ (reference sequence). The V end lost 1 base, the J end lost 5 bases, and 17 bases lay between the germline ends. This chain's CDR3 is CASSLDPQPQGNEKLFF. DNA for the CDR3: TGTGCCAGCAGCTTAGACCCCCAACCCCAGGGGAATGAAAAACTGTTTTTT.

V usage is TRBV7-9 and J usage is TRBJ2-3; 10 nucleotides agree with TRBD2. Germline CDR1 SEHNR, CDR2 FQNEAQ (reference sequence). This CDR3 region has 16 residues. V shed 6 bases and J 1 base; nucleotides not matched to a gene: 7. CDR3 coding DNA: TGTGCCAGCAGTCCCGGGACTAGCGCACGCACAGATACGCAGTATTTT. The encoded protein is CASSPGTSARTDTQYF.

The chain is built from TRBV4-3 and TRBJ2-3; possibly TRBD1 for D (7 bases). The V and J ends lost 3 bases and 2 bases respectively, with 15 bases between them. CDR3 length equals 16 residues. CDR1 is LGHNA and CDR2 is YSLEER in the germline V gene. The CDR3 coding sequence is TGCGCCAGCAGCCAGTCGGCAGGGGGGTCCACAGATACGCAGTATTTT. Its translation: CASSQSAGGSTDTQYF.

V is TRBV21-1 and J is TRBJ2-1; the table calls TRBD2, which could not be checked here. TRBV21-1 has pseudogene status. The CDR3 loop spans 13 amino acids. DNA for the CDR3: TGTGCCAGCAGGGGGGGACTGCCTCTGGAGCAGTTCTTC. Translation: CASRGGLPLEQFF.

The CDR3: CAGVVGGIYEQYF. In DNA, the CDR3 is TGTGCCGGGGTTGTTGGCGGCATCTACGAGCAGTACTTC. The chain recombines TRBV6-1 with TRBJ2-7, with D unresolved. Germline CDR1 MNHNS, CDR2 SASEGT. This CDR3 has 13 residues. The V gene lost 11 bases and the J gene lost 3 bases, with 17 bases spanning the gap.

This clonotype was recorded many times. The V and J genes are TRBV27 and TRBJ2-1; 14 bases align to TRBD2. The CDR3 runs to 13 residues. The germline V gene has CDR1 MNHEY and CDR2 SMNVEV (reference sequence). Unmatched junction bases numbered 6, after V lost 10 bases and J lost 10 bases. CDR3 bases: TGTGCCACCGGGACTAGCGGGAGATGGGAGCAGTTCTTC. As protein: CATGTSGRWEQFF.

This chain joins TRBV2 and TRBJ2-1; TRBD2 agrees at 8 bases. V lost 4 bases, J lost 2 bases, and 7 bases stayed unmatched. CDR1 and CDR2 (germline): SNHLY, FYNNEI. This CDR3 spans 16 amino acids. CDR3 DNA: TGTGCCAGCAGTGGGCAACTAGCGGAGCCCTACAATGAGCAGTTCTTC. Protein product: CASSGQLAEPYNEQFF.

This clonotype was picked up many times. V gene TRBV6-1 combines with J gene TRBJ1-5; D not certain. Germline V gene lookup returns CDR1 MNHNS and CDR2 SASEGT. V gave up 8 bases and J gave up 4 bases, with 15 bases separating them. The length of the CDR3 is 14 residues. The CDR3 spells CASQRRQFNQPQHF. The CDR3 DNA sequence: TGTGCCAGCCAAAGGAGGCAGTTTAATCAGCCCCAGCATTTT.

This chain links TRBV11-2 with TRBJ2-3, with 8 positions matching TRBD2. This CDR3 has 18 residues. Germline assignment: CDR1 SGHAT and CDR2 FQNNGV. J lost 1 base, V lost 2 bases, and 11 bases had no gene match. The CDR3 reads CASSLRRGRRWGTDTQYF. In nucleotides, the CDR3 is TGTGCCAGCAGCTTACGGCGCGGGAGGAGGTGGGGCACAGATACGCAGTATTTT.

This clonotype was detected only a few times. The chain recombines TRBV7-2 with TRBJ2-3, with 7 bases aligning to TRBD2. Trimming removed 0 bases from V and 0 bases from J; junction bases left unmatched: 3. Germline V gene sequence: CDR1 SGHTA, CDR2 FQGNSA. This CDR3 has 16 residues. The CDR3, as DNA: TGTGCCAGCAGCTTAGCGTGGGGGGGTAGCACAGATACGCAGTATTTT. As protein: CASSLAWGGSTDTQYF.

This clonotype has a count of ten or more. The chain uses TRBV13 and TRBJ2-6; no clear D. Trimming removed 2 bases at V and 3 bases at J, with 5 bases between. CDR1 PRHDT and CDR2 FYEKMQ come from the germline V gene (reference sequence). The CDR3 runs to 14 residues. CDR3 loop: CASSLRSGANVLTF. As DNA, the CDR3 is TGTGCCAGCAGCTTAAGAAGTGGGGCCAACGTCCTGACTTTC.

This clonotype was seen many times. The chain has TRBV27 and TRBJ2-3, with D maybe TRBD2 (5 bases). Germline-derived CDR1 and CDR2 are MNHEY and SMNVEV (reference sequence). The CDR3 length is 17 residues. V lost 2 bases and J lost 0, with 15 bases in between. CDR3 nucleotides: TGTGCCAGCAGTTTAGTAGGAGCGGTACCTAGCACAGATACGCAGTATTTT. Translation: CASSLVGAVPSTDTQYF.